Each of the 32 T cell receptor beta chains below was sequenced from the same sample in a study of T cell responses to AZD1222 COVID-19 vaccine. Clones were read by immunoSEQ multiplex PCR, and TCRdb kept only the in-frame ones, dropping some. The profile shows around 100,000 clones, 86% of them singletons. This sample comprised peripheral blood, obtained on day 0 of AZD1222 vaccination. These receptors all stem from an adult in good health.

The chain uses TRBV28 and TRBJ2-7; D ambiguous. The V gene lost 9 bases and the J gene lost 0 bases, with 12 bases spanning the gap. The CDR3 contains 13 residues. The germline V gene encodes CDR1 MDHEN and CDR2 SYDVKM. For the CDR3, the DNA is TGTGCCAGTCAGCAGCTCGTCTCCTACGAGCAGTACTTC. Translating it yields CASQQLVSYEQYF.

The CDR3 coding sequence is TGTGCCAGCAGTTTTTTGAGAGGGTTGAATTCACCCCTCCACTTT. Its protein product is CASSFLRGLNSPLHF. V gene TRBV28 combines with J gene TRBJ1-6; no firm D call. Trimming pared 3 bases from V and 7 bases from J, leaving 13 bases between. The CDR3 loop spans 15 amino acids. The germline CDR1 and CDR2 sequences are MDHEN and SYDVKM. The full variable domain, in which reference TRBV28 and TRBJ1-6 provide the parts outside the CDR3, is DVKVTQSSRYLVKRTGEKVFLECVQDMDHENMFWYRQDPGLGLRLIYFSYDVKMKEKGDIPEGYSVSREKKERFSLILESASTNQTSMYLCASSFLRGLNSPLHFGNGTRLTVT.

The genes are TRBV19 and TRBJ1-1; D remains ambiguous. Germline values: CDR1 LNHDA, CDR2 SQIVND (reference sequence). Trimming cost V 3 bases and J 5 bases, with 10 bases left between them. This CDR3 is built from 13 residues. The CDR3 coding sequence is TGTGCCAGTAGTATTGAAGGTCAAACTGAAGCTTTCTTT. This sequence encodes CASSIEGQTEAFF.

The chain has TRBV2 and TRBJ1-2, with D maybe TRBD1 (6 bases). V was shortened by 2 bases and J by 8 bases, with 15 bases between the two germline ends. Germline CDR1 and CDR2: SNHLY and FYNNEI. This CDR3 has 14 amino acids. CDR3 residues: CASSEIGRGMGYTF. The CDR3 DNA reads TGTGCCAGCAGTGAAATCGGCAGGGGTATGGGCTACACCTTC.

V gene TRBV12-5 combines with J gene TRBJ2-7; D might be TRBD1 or TRBD2, each matching 6 bases. The germline V and J ends were trimmed by 0 bases and 7 bases, with 7 bases remaining between them. This CDR3 contains 12 residues. Germline CDR1 is LGHNT and CDR2 is FRNRAP. The DNA of the CDR3 is TGTGCTAGTGGTTTGGTAGGGGGGGAGCAGTACTTC. As protein: CASGLVGGEQYF.

V and J are TRBV6-5 and TRBJ1-3; D is unresolved. Germline V gene data show CDR1 as MNHEY and CDR2 as SVGAGI. The CDR3 is 13 amino acids. Trimming cost V 8 bases and J 1 base, with 9 bases left between them. The CDR3 DNA is TGTGCCAGCGGGAGAGGTTCTGGAAACACCATATATTTT. This gives the protein CASGRGSGNTIYF.

The chain has TRBV5-5 and TRBJ2-7; the D gene is possibly TRBD1 (7 bases). V was shortened by 3 bases and J by 6 bases, with 19 bases between the two germline ends. There are 15 residues in the CDR3. Germline assignment: CDR1 SGHKS and CDR2 YYEKEE (reference sequence). The CDR3 nucleotides are TGTGCCAGCAGCTGGGCTTCTGGGCAGGGGGGCGAGCAGTACTTC. This gives the protein CASSWASGQGGEQYF.

This chain connects TRBV19 to TRBJ2-1, with a possible D match to TRBD2 (5 bases). The CDR3 has 15 residues. V gave up 4 bases and J gave up 5 bases, with 15 bases separating them. Looked up from germline, CDR1 is LNHDA and CDR2 is SQIVND (reference sequence). CDR3 nucleotide sequence: TGTGCCAGTAGTACTTCCAGCGGCTTCCACAATGAGCAGTTCTTC. This gives the protein CASSTSSGFHNEQFF.

The V and J genes are TRBV5-4 and TRBJ2-3; TRBD2 matches 8 bases. With V trimmed by 1 base and J by 2 bases, 3 bases remained unmatched. The CDR3 extends over 15 amino acids. In germline, CDR1 is SGHNT, CDR2 YYREEE (reference sequence). CDR3 bases: TGTGCCAGCAGCTTGCCAGCGGGAGTCACAGATACGCAGTATTTT. Protein: CASSLPAGVTDTQYF.

The chain joins TRBV4-3 to TRBJ2-2; D gene ambiguous. The CDR3 is 13 residues long. Germline lookup yields CDR1 LGHNA and CDR2 YSLEER. The V end was cut by 1 base, the J end by 6 bases, with 6 bases between. The CDR3 region is CASSQVEAGELFF. The CDR3 coding sequence is TGCGCCAGCAGCCAAGTTGAGGCCGGGGAGCTGTTTTTT.

The table lists this clone with a count of one. The gene calls are TRBV7-9 and TRBJ2-3; no firm D call. With 3 bases removed from V and 5 bases from J, the gap between germline ends came to 6 bases. This CDR3 region has 12 residues. Germline assignment: CDR1 SEHNR and CDR2 FQNEAQ (reference sequence). The DNA for the CDR3 is TGTGCCAGCAGCTTTGCAGTAGATACGCAGTATTTT. It yields the protein CASSFAVDTQYF.

The chain links TRBV29-1 to TRBJ2-7, with 7 positions matching TRBD1. Germline lookup yields CDR1 SQVTM and CDR2 ANQGSEA. The CDR3 runs to 13 residues. J gave up 5 bases and V 6 bases, and 10 bases lay outside the gene matches. The CDR3 is CSVRTGALNEQYF. CDR3 nucleotide sequence: TGCAGCGTCAGAACAGGGGCTCTAAACGAGCAGTACTTC.

V usage is TRBV4-3 and J usage is TRBJ1-2, with D tentatively TRBD1 (6 bases). V lost 0 bases and J 6 bases, leaving 14 bases between the germline ends. The V gene's germline CDR1 is LGHNA and CDR2 YSLEER. The CDR3 has 15 amino acids. Here the CDR3 reads CASSQDFRGRDGYTF. The CDR3 nucleotides are TGCGCCAGCAGCCAAGATTTTAGGGGGAGGGATGGCTACACCTTC.

The chain is built from TRBV11-2 and TRBJ2-5; D is uncertain. In germline, CDR1 is SGHAT, CDR2 FQNNGV. V was trimmed by 1 base and J by 5 bases, leaving 11 bases between them. The CDR3 is 14 amino acids. CDR3 coding DNA: TGTGCCAGCAGCTTAGCCGTGTCTCGGGAGACCCAGTACTTC. It translates to CASSLAVSRETQYF.

This chain joins TRBV5-6 and TRBJ2-6; the D is unclear. CDR3 size: 15 residues. V lost 4 bases and J 1 base, leaving 9 bases between the germline ends. CDR1 and CDR2 (germline): SGHDT, YYEEEE. CDR3 sequence reads: CASSAAKSGANVLTF. DNA for the CDR3: TGTGCCAGCAGCGCAGCTAAATCTGGGGCCAACGTCCTGACTTTC.

V is TRBV18 and J is TRBJ2-7; 9 nucleotides align to TRBD1. Per the germline V gene, CDR1 is KGHSH and CDR2 is LQKENI. The CDR3 loop spans 15 amino acids. The ends lost 4 bases at V and 0 bases at J; junction bases unmatched: 4. CDR3 DNA sequence: TGTGCCAGCTCACGGGACAGGGCCTACTCCTACGAGCAGTACTTC. It encodes CASSRDRAYSYEQYF.

V and J are TRBV28 and TRBJ1-1, with D possibly TRBD1 on 6 matching bases. Between the trimmed V and J ends, which lost 1 base and 4 bases, there was a span of 16 bases. Germline values: CDR1 MDHEN, CDR2 SYDVKM. CDR3 length: 16 residues. The CDR3 bases are TGTGCCAGCAGTTTATTTAGGGGGGGCATGGGCACTGAAGCTTTCTTT. Its protein is CASSLFRGGMGTEAFF. Looking up the rest from reference TRBV28 and TRBJ1-1 gives the full variable domain: DVKVTQSSRYLVKRTGEKVFLECVQDMDHENMFWYRQDPGLGLRLIYFSYDVKMKEKGDIPEGYSVSREKKERFSLILESASTNQTSMYLCASSLFRGGMGTEAFFGQGTRLTVV.

This chain joins TRBV2 and TRBJ1-1, with unresolved D. Trimming removed 7 bases from V and 5 bases from J, with 11 bases in between. This CDR3 has 12 amino acids. CDR1 and CDR2 from the germline V gene are SNHLY and FYNNEI. The CDR3 is CASILTGTEAFF. The CDR3 bases are TGTGCCAGCATACTCACGGGAACTGAAGCTTTCTTT. Full variable domain (rest looked up from reference TRBV2 and TRBJ1-1): EPEVTQTPSHQVTQMGQEVILRCVPISNHLYFYWYRQILGQKVEFLVSFYNNEISEKSEIFDDQFSVERPDGSNFTLKIRSTKLEDSAMYFCASILTGTEAFFGQGTRLTVV.

V usage is TRBV4-3 and J usage is TRBJ2-7, with 7 positions matching TRBD1. Germline V lookup: CDR1 LGHNA, CDR2 YSLEER. Germline trimming cut 4 bases from V and 5 bases from J; bases unmatched to any gene: 8. The CDR3 extends over 14 amino acids. The CDR3 region is CASSPGAGGDEQYF. The CDR3 DNA sequence: TGCGCCAGCAGCCCCGGCGCAGGGGGTGACGAGCAGTACTTC.

The CDR3 loop reads CASSVRRSETQYF. CDR3 DNA sequence: TGTGCCAGCAGCGTAAGAAGGAGCGAGACCCAGTACTTC. The chain joins TRBV6-2 or TRBV6-3 to TRBJ2-5, with D hard to call. The CDR3 is 13 amino acids. Germline values: CDR1 MNHEY, CDR2 SVGEGT. V lost 6 bases, J lost 5 bases, and 13 bases lay in between.

The chain combines TRBV7-9 with TRBJ2-7; D uncertain. CDR3 length: 13 residues. Trimming removed 4 bases at V and 1 base at J, with 8 bases between. Germline V gene data show CDR1 as SEHNR and CDR2 as FQNEAQ (reference sequence). The CDR3 loop reads CASSSVLSYEQYF. The CDR3 nucleotides are TGTGCCAGCAGCTCAGTACTATCCTACGAGCAGTACTTC.

The chain has TRBV11-3 and TRBJ1-6; tentatively, D is TRBD1 (6 bases). V lost 3 bases, J lost 7 bases, and 7 bases lay in between. This CDR3 comprises 13 residues. Germline V gene data show CDR1 as SGHNT and CDR2 as YENEEA. In DNA form, the CDR3 reads TGTGCCAGCAGCTTGGGGGCAAATTCACCCCTCCACTTT. Protein: CASSLGANSPLHF.

The DNA of the CDR3 is TGCAGCGGTGACAGGGCTCTAAGCTCCTACAATGAGCAGTTCTTC. Residues: CSGDRALSSYNEQFF. The genes are TRBV29-1 and TRBJ2-1; 7 bases line up with TRBD1. From germline, CDR1 is SQVTM and CDR2 ANQGSEA. The CDR3 is 15 amino acids. Trimming took 7 bases from V and 0 from J; bases not matched to a gene: 9.

This chain joins TRBV5-1 and TRBJ2-5; 13 positions match TRBD2. CDR1 and CDR2 from the germline V gene are SGHRS and YFSETQ. Trimming removed 4 bases from V and 4 bases from J; junction bases left unmatched: 13. The CDR3 has 18 residues. The CDR3: CASSTVGTSGTLVETQYF. The CDR3 bases are TGCGCCAGCAGCACGGTCGGGACTAGCGGGACCCTTGTAGAGACCCAGTACTTC.

The rearrangement joins TRBV19 to TRBJ1-2; TRBD1 aligns across 8 bases. Losses at the gene ends were 3 bases for V and 2 bases for J; bases not matched to a gene: 2. The length of the CDR3 is 14 residues. Germline CDR1 reads LNHDA; CDR2 reads SQIVND (reference sequence). CDR3 protein: CASSIRGRNYGYTF. CDR3 bases: TGTGCCAGTAGTATCAGGGGGCGCAACTATGGCTACACCTTC.

This clone was counted once. The chain couples TRBV27 to TRBJ2-3; a possible D gene is TRBD2 (6 bases). Germline values: CDR1 MNHEY, CDR2 SMNVEV (reference sequence). This CDR3 comprises 15 residues. Trimming stripped 2 bases from V and 0 bases from J, with 9 bases between. The CDR3 loop reads CASSLGTGSTDTQYF. CDR3 DNA: TGTGCCAGCAGTTTAGGGACTGGGAGCACAGATACGCAGTATTTT.

The J gene is TRBJ2-5, the V gene TRBV7-9; no clear D. The germline CDR1 and CDR2 sequences are SEHNR and FQNEAQ (reference sequence). The CDR3 spans 15 residues. Between the trimmed V and J ends, which lost 1 base and 0 bases, there was a span of 9 bases. The CDR3 here is CASSLDGSYQETQYF. The CDR3 coding sequence is TGTGCCAGCAGCTTAGACGGGTCTTACCAAGAGACCCAGTACTTC.

The chain is built from TRBV5-1 and TRBJ2-3; D remains unclear. Trimming removed 5 bases at V and 0 bases at J, with 7 bases between. Germline CDR1 SGHRS, CDR2 YFSETQ. The CDR3 has 13 amino acids. In nucleotides, the CDR3 is TGCGCCAGCAGACCGACTAGCACAGATACGCAGTATTTT. It codes for CASRPTSTDTQYF.

The rearrangement links TRBV2 to TRBJ2-2, with a weak D call TRBD1 (5 bases). Germline loops: CDR1 SNHLY, CDR2 FYNNEI. Trimming left V 1 base short and J 1 base short, with 10 bases between. The CDR3 is 16 residues long. CDR3 region: CASSEVGPENTGELFF. CDR3 bases: TGTGCCAGCAGTGAAGTGGGGCCAGAGAACACCGGGGAGCTGTTTTTT.

This chain uses TRBV28 with TRBJ1-2, with D unclear. This CDR3 has 13 amino acids. Per the germline V gene, CDR1 is MDHEN and CDR2 is SYDVKM. V lost 4 bases and J lost 5, with 11 bases in between. DNA for the CDR3: TGTGCCAGCAGTTCCACCCCTATTTATGGCTACACCTTC. Its translation: CASSSTPIYGYTF.

This clone appeared once. V gene TRBV2 combines with J gene TRBJ1-1; D gene ambiguous. V lost 1 base to trimming and J lost 0 bases, with 6 bases between them. The germline CDR1 and CDR2 sequences are SNHLY and FYNNEI. The CDR3 is 14 residues long. The CDR3 sequence is CASSEGRVNTEAFF. CDR3 in DNA: TGTGCCAGCAGTGAAGGGCGGGTGAACACTGAAGCTTTCTTT.

The chain joins TRBV28 to TRBJ1-2; 8 bases match TRBD1. The V segment lost 4 bases and the J segment 0 bases; nucleotides outside the gene matches: 7. The V gene's germline CDR1 is MDHEN and CDR2 SYDVKM. The length of the CDR3 is 16 residues. Here the CDR3 reads CASSSSGQVSNYGYTF. The CDR3 DNA sequence: TGTGCCAGCAGTTCATCGGGACAGGTGTCTAACTATGGCTACACCTTC.